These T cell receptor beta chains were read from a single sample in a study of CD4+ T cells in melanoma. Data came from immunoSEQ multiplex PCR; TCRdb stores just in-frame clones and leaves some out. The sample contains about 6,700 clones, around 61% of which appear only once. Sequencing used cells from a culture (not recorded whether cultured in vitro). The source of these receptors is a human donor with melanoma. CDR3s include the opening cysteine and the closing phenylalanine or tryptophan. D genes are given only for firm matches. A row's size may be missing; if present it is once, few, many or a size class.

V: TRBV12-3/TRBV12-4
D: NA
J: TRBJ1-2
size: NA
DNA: TGTGCCAGCAGTCGACAGGCTAAAGGTGGCTACACCTTC
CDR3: CASSRQAKGGYTF

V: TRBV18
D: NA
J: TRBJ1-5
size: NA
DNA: TGTGCCAGCTCACCCGATCAGCCCCAGCATTTT
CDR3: CASSPDQPQHF

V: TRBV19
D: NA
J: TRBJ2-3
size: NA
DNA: TGTGCCAGTAGTAACCGGGGAGGGGGGGCGGATACGCAGTATTTT
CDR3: CASSNRGGGADTQYF

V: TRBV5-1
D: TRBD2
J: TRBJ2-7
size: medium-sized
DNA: TGCGCCAGCAGCGACAGGACTAGCAGCTACGAGCAGTACTTC
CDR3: CASSDRTSSYEQYF

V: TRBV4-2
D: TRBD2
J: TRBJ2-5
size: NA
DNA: TGTGCCAGCAGCCAACGGGCTAGCGGGGGGCTGGGAAGCCAAGAGACCCAGTACTTC
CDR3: CASSQRASGGLGSQETQYF

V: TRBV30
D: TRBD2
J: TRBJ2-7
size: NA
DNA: TGTGCCTCGACTAGCGGGGGTCGTTACGAGCAGTACTTC
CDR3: CASTSGGRYEQYF

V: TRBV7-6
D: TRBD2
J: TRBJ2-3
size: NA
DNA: TGTGCCAGCAGCTTAGCGGGGGCTAGCGGGGGGGTCACAGATACGCAGTATTTT
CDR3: CASSLAGASGGVTDTQYF

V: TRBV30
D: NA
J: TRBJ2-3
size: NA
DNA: TGTGCCTGGAGTCGGGGTGGGTATCGGACAGATACGCAGTATTTT
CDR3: CAWSRGGYRTDTQYF

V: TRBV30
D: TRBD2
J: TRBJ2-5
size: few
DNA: TGTGCCTGGAGTCTACTAGCGGGGGGGCCAGGGGAGACCCAGTACTTC
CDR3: CAWSLLAGGPGETQYF

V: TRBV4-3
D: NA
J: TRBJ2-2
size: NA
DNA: TGCGCCAGCAGCCAAAGTTGGCGGGGAGGCTCCGGGGAGCTGTTTTTT
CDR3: CASSQSWRGGSGELFF

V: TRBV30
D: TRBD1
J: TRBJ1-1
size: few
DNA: TGTGCCTGGAGCCGGGACAGGGCGAGAGCTTTCTTT
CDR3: CAWSRDRARAFF

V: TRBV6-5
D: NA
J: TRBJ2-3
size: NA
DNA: TGTGCCAGCAACCCTGGGGGGAACACAGATACGCAGTATTTT
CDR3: CASNPGGNTDTQYF

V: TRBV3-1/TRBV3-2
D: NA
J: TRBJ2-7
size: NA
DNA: TGTGCCAGCGGCATTAGCGGTTCCTACGAGCAGTACTTC
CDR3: CASGISGSYEQYF

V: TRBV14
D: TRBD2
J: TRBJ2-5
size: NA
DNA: TGTGCCAGCAGCCCTGGACTAGCGGCCGCACGGGGGGATGAGACCCAGTACTTC
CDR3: CASSPGLAAARGDETQYF

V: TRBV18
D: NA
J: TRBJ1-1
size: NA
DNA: TGTGCCAGCTCAAAGCGGGACACAGGAACTGAAGCTTTCTTT
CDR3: CASSKRDTGTEAFF

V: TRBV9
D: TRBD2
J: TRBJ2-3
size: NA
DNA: TGTGCCAGCAGCCACCACGTTGCGGGGGGCACAGATACGCAGTATTTT
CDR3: CASSHHVAGGTDTQYF

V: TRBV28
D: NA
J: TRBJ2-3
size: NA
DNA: TGTGCCAGCAGTTTTGAGGGGCGGGGGCTTCGTTCAACCACAGATACGCAGTATTTT
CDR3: CASSFEGRGLRSTTDTQYF

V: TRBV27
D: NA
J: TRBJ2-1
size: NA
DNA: TGTGCCAGCAGGAGGGACGGGACCTCCTACAATGAGCAGTTCTTC
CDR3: CASRRDGTSYNEQFF

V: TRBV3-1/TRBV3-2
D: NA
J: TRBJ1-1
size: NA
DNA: TGTGCCAGCAGCCAAGATCAGGACACAGAAGCTTTCTTT
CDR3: CASSQDQDTEAFF

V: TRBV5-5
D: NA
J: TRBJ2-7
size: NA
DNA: TGTGCCAGCAGCTTGGCGGAGGGGCTCGAGCAGTACTTC
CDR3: CASSLAEGLEQYF

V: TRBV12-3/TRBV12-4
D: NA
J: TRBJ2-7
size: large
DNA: TGTGCCAGCCGCAGAGGGCAATCCTACGAGCAGTACTTC
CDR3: CASRRGQSYEQYF

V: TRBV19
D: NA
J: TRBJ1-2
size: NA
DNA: TGTGCCAGTAGCGACACCGGATTTAACTATGGCTACACCTTC
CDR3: CASSDTGFNYGYTF

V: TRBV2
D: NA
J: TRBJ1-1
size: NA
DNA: TGTGCCAGCAGTGATCAGGGGACTGAAGCTTTCTTT
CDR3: CASSDQGTEAFF

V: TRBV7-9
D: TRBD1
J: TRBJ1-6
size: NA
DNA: TGTGCCAGCAGCTTTGGGGACAGGGAGGGCTCACCCCTCCACTTT
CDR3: CASSFGDREGSPLHF

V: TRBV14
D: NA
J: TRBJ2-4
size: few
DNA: TGTGCCAGCAGCCTAGACTCTGGGGCTGGGACCAAAAACATTCAGTACTTC
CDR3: CASSLDSGAGTKNIQYF

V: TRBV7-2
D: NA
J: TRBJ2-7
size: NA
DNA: TGTGCCAGCACCTTCCCCCAGGGGGGAAGGTACGAGCAGTACTTC
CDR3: CASTFPQGGRYEQYF

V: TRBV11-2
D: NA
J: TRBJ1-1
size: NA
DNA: TGTGCCAGCAGCTTAGAGCCCTTTGGGGACACTGAAGCTTTCTTT
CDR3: CASSLEPFGDTEAFF

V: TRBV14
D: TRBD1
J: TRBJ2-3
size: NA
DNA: TGTGCCAGCAGCCAAATTCAACAGGGGCCGTACGGGGATACGCAGTATTTT
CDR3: CASSQIQQGPYGDTQYF

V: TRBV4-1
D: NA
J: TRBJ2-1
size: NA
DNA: TGCGCCAGCAGCCAAGATTTAGGACAAACTTCTTTGGGCAATGAGCAGTTCTTC
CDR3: CASSQDLGQTSLGNEQFF

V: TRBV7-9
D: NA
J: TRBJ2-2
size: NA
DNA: TGTGCCAGCAGCTTAGCATTCGGGGGCACCGGGGAGCTGTTTTTT
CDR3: CASSLAFGGTGELFF

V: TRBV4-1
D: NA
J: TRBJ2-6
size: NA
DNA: TGCGCCAGCAGCCAAGATCTTCCGACAGGACGCTCTGGGGCCAACGTCCTGACTTTC
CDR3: CASSQDLPTGRSGANVLTF

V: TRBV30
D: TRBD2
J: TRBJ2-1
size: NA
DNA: TGTGCCTGGAGTGTAGCGGGACTAGATTCCTACAATGAGCAGTTCTTC
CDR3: CAWSVAGLDSYNEQFF

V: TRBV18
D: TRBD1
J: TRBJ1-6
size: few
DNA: TGTGCCAGCTCACCACCGGGGACAGGGAGCCTTCCCCTCCACTTT
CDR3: CASSPPGTGSLPLHF

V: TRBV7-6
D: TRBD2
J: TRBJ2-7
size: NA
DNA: TGTGCCAGCAACCTAGAGGGACTAGCGGGAACCGAGCAGTACTTC
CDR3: CASNLEGLAGTEQYF

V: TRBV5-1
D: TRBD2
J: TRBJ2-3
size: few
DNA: TGCGCCAGCAGCTTAACACTAGCGGGGGCCACAGATACGCAGTATTTT
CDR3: CASSLTLAGATDTQYF

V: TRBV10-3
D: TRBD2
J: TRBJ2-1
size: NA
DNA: TGTGCCATCAGTGGAAAGGGAGGGGACTCCTACAATGAGCAGTTCTTC
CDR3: CAISGKGGDSYNEQFF

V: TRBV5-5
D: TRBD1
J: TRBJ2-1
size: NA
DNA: TGTGCCAGCAGTCTCCGGGACAGAGCCTACAATGAGCAGTTCTTC
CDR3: CASSLRDRAYNEQFF

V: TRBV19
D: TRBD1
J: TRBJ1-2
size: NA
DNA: TGTGCCAGTAGTTCGGACAGGGGGTTAGGAGGCTACACCTTC
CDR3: CASSSDRGLGGYTF

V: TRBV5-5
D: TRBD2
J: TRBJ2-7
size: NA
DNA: TGTGCCAGCAGCTTGGTTGGGACTAGCCGTTACGAGCAGTACTTC
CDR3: CASSLVGTSRYEQYF

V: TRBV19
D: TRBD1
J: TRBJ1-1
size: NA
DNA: TGTGCCAGTAGTAGAGAGGGACAGGATGAAGCTTTCTTT
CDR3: CASSREGQDEAFF

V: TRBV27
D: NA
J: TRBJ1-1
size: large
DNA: TGTGCCAGCAGTTTTGGGGGGGCTGAAGCTTTCTTT
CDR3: CASSFGGAEAFF

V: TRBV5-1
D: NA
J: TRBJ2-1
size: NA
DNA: TGCGCCAGCAGCTTGGCCCGAACAGTTTCGCGCAATGAGCAGTTCTTC
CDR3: CASSLARTVSRNEQFF

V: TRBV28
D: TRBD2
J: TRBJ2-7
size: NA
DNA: TGTGCCAGCAGTGATGAGACTAGCGGGCGACCCTACGAGCAGTACTTC
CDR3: CASSDETSGRPYEQYF

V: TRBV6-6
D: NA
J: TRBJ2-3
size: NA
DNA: TGTGCCAGCAGATCGACGGCAGATACGCAGTATTTT
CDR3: CASRSTADTQYF

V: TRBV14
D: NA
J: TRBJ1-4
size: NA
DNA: TGTGCCAGCAGCCAAGAACTTACAGGGAGGACTAATGAAAAACTGTTTTTT
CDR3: CASSQELTGRTNEKLFF